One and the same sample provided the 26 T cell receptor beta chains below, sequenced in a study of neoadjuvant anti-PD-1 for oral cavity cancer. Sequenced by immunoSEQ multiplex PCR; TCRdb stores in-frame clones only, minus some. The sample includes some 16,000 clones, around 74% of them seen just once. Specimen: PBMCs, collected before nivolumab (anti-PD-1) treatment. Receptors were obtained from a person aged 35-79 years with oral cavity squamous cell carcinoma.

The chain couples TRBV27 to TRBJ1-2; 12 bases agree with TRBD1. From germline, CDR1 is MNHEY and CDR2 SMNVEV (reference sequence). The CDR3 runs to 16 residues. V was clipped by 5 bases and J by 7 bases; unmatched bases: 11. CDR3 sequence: CASSLSPGQGALGYTF. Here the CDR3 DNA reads TGTGCCAGCAGTCTCTCCCCGGGACAGGGGGCGCTTGGCTACACCTTC.

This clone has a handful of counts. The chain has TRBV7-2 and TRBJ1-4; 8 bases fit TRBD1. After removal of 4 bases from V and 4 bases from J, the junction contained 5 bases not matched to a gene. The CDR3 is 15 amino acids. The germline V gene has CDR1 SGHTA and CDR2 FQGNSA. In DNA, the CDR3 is TGTGCCAGCAGCTATACAGGGGGTTTTAATGAAAAACTGTTTTTT. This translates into CASSYTGGFNEKLFF.

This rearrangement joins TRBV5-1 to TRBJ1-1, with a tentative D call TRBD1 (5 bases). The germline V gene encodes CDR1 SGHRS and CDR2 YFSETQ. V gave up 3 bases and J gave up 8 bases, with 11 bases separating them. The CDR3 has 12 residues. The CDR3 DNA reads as TGCGCCAGCAGCTCCCTGACAGCCGAAGCTTTCTTT. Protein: CASSSLTAEAFF. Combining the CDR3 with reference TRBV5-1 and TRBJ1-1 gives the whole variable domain KAGVTQTPRYLIKTRGQQVTLSCSPISGHRSVSWYQQTPGQGLQFLFEYFSETQRNKGNFPGRFSGRQFSNSRSEMNVSTLELGDSALYLCASSSLTAEAFFGQGTRLTVV.

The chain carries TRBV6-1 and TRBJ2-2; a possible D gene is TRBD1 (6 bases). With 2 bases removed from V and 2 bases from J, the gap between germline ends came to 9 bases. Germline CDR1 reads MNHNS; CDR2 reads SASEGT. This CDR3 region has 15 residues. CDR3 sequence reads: CASSEQGQNTGELFF. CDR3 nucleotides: TGTGCCAGCAGTGAACAGGGGCAAAACACCGGGGAGCTGTTTTTT.

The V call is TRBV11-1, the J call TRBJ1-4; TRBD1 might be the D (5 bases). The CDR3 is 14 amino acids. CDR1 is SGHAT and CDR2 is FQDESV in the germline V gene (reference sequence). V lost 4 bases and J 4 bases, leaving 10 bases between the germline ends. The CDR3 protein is CASSSSTVNEKLFF. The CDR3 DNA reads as TGTGCCAGCAGCTCATCGACAGTTAATGAAAAACTGTTTTTT.

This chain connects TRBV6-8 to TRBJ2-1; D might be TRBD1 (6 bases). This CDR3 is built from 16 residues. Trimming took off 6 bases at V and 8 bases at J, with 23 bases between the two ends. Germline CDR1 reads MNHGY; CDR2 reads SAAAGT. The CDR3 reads CASRQLQGFEQYEQFF. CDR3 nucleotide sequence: TGTGCCAGCAGGCAACTTCAGGGGTTTGAACAATATGAGCAGTTCTTC.

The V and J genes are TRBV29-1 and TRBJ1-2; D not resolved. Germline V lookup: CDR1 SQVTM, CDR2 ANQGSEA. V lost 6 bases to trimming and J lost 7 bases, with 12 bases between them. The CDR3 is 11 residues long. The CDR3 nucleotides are TGCAGCGTGCTTCCTCCCAGTGGCTACACCTTC. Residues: CSVLPPSGYTF.

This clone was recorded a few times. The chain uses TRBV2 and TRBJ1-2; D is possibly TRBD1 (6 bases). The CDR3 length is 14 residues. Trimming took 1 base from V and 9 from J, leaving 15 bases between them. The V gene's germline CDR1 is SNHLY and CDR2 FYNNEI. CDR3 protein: CASSEEGGSGSYTF. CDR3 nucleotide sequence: TGTGCCAGCAGTGAAGAGGGGGGATCAGGGAGCTACACCTTC.

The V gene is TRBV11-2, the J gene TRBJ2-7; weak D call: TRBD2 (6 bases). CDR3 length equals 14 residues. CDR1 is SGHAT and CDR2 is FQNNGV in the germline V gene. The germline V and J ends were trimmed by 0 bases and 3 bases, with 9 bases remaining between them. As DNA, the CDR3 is TGTGCCAGCAGCTTAGAGGTCGGGGGCTACGAGCAGTACTTC. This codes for CASSLEVGGYEQYF.

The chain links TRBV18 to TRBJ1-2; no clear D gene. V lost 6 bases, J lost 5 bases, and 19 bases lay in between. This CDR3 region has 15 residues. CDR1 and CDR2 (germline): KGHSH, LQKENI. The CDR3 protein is CASSPEAHIGYGYTF. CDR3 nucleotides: TGTGCCAGCTCGCCAGAAGCGCACATTGGATATGGCTACACCTTC.

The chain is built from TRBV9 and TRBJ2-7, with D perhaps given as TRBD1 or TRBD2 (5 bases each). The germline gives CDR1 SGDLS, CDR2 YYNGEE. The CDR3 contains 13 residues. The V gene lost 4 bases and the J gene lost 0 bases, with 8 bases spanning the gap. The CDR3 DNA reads TGTGCCAGCAGCCCAGGGAGCTCCTACGAGCAGTACTTC. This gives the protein CASSPGSSYEQYF.

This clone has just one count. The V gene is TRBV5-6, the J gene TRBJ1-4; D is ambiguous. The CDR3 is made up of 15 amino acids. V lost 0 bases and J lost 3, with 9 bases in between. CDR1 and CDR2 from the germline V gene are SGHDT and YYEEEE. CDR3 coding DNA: TGTGCCAGCAGCTTGGGAGGTGGATCTAATGAAAAACTGTTTTTT. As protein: CASSLGGGSNEKLFF.

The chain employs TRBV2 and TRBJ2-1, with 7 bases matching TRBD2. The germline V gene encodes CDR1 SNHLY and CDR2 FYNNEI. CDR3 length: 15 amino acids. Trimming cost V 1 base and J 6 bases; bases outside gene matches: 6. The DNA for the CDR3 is TGTGCCAGCAGTGAAGAGGCGGGAGTTGTCAATGAGCAGTTCTTC. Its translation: CASSEEAGVVNEQFF.

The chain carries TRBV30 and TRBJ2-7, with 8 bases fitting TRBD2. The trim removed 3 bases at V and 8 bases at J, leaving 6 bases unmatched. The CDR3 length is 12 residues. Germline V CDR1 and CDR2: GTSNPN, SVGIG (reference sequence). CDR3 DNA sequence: TGTGCCTGGAGGGGACTAGGGTGGCAGCAGTACTTC. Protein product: CAWRGLGWQQYF.

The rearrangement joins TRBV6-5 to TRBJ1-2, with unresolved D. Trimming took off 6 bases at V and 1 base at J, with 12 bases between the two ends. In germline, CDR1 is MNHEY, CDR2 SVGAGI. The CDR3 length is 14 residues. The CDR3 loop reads CASSRGAVNYGYTF. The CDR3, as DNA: TGTGCCAGCAGCCGTGGAGCAGTTAACTATGGCTACACCTTC.

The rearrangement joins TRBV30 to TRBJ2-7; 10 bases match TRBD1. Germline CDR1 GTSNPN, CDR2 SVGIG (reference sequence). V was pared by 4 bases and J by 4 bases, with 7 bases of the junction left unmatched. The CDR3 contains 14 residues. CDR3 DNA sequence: TGTGCCTGGAAAGCGGGACAGGGGTATTACGAGCAGTACTTC. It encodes CAWKAGQGYYEQYF. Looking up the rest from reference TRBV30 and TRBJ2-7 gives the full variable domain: SQTIHQWPATLVQPVGSPLSLECTVEGTSNPNLYWYRQAAGRGLQLLFYSVGIGQISSEVPQNLSASRPQDRQFILSSKKLLLSDSGFYLCAWKAGQGYYEQYFGPGTRLTVT.

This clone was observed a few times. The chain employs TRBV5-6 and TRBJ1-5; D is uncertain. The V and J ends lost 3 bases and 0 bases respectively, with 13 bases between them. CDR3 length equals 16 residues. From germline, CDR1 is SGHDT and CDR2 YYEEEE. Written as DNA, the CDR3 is TGTGCCAGCAGCTCGTACAGTACACCTAGCAATCAGCCCCAGCATTTT. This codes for CASSSYSTPSNQPQHF.

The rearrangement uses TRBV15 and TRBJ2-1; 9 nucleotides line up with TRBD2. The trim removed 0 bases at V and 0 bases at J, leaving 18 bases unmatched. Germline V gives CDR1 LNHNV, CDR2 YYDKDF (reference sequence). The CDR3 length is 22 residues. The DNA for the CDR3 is TGTGCCACCAGCAGAGATCTCCCTAGCGGGGTAGGAGGGGGGTACTCCTACAATGAGCAGTTCTTC. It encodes CATSRDLPSGVGGGYSYNEQFF.

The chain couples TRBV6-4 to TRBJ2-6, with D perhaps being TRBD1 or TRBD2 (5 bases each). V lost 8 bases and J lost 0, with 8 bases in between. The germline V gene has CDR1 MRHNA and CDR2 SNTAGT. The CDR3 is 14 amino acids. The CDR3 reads CASGTDSGANVLTF. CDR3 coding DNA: TGTGCCAGCGGGACGGACTCTGGGGCCAACGTCCTGACTTTC.

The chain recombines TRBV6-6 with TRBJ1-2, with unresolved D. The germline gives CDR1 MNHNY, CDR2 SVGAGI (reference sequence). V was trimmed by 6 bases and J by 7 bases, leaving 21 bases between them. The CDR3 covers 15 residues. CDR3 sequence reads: CASRETAYTAGGYTF. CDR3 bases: TGTGCCAGCAGGGAAACAGCTTACACGGCGGGTGGCTACACCTTC.

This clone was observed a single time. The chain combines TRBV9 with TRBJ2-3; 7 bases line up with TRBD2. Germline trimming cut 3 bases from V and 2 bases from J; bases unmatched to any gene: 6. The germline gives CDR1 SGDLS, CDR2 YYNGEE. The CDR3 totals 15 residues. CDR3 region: CASSATGTNTDTQYF. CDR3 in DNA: TGTGCCAGCAGCGCGACCGGGACTAACACAGATACGCAGTATTTT.

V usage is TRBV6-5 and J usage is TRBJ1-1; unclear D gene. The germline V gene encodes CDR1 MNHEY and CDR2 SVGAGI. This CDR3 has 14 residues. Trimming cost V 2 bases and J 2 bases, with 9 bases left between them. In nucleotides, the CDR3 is TGTGCCAGCAGTTACCCTACACGAAACACTGAAGCTTTCTTT. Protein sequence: CASSYPTRNTEAFF.

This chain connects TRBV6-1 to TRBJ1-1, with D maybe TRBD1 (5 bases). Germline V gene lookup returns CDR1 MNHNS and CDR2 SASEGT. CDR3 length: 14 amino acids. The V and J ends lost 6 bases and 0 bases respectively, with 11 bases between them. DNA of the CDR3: TGTGCCAGCAGAGGTCGACAGTTGAACACTGAAGCTTTCTTT. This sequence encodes CASRGRQLNTEAFF.

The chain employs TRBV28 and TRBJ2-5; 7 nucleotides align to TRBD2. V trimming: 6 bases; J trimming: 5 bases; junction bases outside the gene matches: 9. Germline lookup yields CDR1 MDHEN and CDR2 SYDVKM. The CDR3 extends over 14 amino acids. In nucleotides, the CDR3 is TGTGCCAGCAGAGCTAGCGGAATGGGGGAGACCCAGTACTTC. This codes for CASRASGMGETQYF.

The CDR3 nucleotides are TGCAGCGTTGGGCAGGGGTCCGGGGCCAACGTCCTGACTTTC. Amino acids: CSVGQGSGANVLTF. The chain joins TRBV29-1 to TRBJ2-6; TRBD1 is a possible D gene (6 bases). The V gene's germline CDR1 is SQVTM and CDR2 ANQGSEA. This CDR3 has 14 residues. V was cut by 4 bases and J by 4 bases, with 11 bases left in between.

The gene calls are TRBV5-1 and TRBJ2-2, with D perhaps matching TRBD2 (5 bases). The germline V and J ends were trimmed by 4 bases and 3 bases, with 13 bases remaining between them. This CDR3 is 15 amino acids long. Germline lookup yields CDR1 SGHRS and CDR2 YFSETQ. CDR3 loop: CASSSKAGDTGELFF. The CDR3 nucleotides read TGCGCCAGCAGCAGCAAGGCCGGGGACACCGGGGAGCTGTTTTTT.